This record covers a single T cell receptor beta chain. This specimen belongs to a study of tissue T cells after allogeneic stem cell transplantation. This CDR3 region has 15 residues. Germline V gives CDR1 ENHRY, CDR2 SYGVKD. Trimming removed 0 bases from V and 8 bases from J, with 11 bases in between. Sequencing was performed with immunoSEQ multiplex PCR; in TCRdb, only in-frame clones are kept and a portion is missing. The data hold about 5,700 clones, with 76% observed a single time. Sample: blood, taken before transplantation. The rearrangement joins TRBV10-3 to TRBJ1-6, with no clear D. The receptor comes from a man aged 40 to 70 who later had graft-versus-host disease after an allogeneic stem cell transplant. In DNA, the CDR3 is TGTGCCATCAGTGAGTCGAAAGGCGGGGATTCACCCCTCCACTTT. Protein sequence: CAISESKGGDSPLHF.